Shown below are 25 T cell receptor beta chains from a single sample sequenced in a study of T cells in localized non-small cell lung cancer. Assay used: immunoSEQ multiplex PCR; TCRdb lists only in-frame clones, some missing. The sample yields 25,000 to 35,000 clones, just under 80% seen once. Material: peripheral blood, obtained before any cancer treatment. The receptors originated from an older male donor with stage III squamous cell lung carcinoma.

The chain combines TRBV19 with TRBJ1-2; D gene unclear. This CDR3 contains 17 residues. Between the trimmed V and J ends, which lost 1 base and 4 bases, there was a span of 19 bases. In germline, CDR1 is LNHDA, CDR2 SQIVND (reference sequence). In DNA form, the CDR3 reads TGTGCCAGTAGTATAGGGTCGGTTATCAGCGATTTCTATGGCTACACCTTC. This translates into CASSIGSVISDFYGYTF.

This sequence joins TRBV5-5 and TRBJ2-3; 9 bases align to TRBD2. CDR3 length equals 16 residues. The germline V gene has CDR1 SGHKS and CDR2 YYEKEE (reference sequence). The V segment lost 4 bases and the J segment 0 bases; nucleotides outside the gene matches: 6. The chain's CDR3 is CASSPPSGASTDTQYF. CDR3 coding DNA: TGTGCCAGCAGCCCGCCTAGCGGGGCTAGCACAGATACGCAGTATTTT.

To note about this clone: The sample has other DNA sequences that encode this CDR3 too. This chain's CDR3 is CASSLSLTNEKLFF. For the CDR3, the DNA is TGTGCCAGCAGCTTAAGCTTAACTAATGAAAAACTGTTTTTT. The genes are TRBV7-2 and TRBJ1-4, with unresolved D. Germline assignment: CDR1 SGHTA and CDR2 FQGNSA. The CDR3 consists of 14 residues. Trimming pared 2 bases from V and 1 base from J, leaving 5 bases between.

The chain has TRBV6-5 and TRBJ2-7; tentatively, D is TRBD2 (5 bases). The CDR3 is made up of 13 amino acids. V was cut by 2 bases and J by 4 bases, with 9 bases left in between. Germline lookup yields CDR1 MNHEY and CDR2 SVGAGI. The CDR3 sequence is CASSYRGLYEQYF. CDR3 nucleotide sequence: TGTGCCAGCAGTTACCGCGGACTTTACGAGCAGTACTTC.

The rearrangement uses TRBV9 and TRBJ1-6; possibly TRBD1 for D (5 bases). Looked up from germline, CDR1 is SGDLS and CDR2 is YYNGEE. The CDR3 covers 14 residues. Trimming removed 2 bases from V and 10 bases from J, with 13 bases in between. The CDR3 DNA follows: TGTGCCAGCAGCGTTGGGACTTATGGGTCACCCCTCCACTTT. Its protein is CASSVGTYGSPLHF. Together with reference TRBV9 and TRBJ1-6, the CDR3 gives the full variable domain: DSGVTQTPKHLITATGQRVTLRCSPRSGDLSVYWYQQSLDQGLQFLIQYYNGEERAKGNILERFSAQQFPDLHSELNLSSLELGDSALYFCASSVGTYGSPLHFGNGTRLTVT.

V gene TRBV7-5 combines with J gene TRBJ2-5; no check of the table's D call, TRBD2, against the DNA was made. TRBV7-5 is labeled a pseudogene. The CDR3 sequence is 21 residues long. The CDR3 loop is CVRSLEGTRGKWRGGQETQYF. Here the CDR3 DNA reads TGTGTCAGAAGCTTAGAAGGGACAAGAGGGAAGTGGAGGGGGGGCCAAGAGACCCAGTACTTC.

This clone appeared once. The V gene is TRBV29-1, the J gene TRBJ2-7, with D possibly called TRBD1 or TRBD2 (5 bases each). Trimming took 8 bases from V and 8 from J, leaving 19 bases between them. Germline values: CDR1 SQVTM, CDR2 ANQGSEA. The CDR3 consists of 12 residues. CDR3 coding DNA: TGCAGCAGTCGGGACGGTAAAGAACAGCAGTACTTC. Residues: CSSRDGKEQQYF.

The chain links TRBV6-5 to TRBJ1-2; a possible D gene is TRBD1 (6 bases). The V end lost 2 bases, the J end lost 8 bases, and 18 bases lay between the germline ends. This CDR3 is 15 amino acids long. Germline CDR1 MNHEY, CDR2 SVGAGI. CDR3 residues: CASSYPPGGPGGYTF. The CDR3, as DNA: TGTGCCAGCAGTTACCCGCCGGGGGGCCCCGGGGGCTACACCTTC.

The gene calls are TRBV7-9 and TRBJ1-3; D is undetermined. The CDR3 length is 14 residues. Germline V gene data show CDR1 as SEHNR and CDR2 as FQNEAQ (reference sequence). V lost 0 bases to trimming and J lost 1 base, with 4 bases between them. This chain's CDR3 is CASSLAGSGNTIYF. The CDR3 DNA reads TGTGCCAGCAGCTTAGCGGGGTCTGGAAACACCATATATTTT.

The CDR3 loop reads CASSLDSGRGGKETQYF. The CDR3 region has the DNA TGTGCCAGCAGCTTAGATTCAGGACGGGGGGGCAAAGAGACCCAGTACTTC. The V call is TRBV7-2, the J call TRBJ2-5; TRBD2 aligns across 8 bases. This CDR3 has 17 amino acids. CDR1 SGHTA and CDR2 FQGNSA come from the germline V gene. V lost 1 base, J lost 3 bases, and 10 bases stayed unmatched.

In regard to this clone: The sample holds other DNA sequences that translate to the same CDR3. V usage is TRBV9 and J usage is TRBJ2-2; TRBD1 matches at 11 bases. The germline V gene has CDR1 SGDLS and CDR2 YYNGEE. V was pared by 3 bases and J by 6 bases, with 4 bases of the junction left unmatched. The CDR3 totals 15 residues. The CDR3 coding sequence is TGTGCCAGCAGCGGGACAGGGGGCCTGCCCGGGGAGCTGTTTTTT. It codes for CASSGTGGLPGELFF.

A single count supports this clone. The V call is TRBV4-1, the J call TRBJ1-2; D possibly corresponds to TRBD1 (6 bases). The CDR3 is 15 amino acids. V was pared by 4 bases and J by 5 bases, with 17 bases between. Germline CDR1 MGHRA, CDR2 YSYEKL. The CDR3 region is CASSLDPLGTYGYTF. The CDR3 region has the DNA TGCGCCAGCAGCCTAGATCCATTGGGGACATATGGCTACACCTTC.

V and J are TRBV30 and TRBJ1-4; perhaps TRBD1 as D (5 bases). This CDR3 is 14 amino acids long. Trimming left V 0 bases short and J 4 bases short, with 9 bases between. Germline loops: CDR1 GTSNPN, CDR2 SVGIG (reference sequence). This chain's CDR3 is CAWSVWQGNEKLFF. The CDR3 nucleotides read TGTGCCTGGAGTGTTTGGCAGGGTAATGAAAAACTGTTTTTT.

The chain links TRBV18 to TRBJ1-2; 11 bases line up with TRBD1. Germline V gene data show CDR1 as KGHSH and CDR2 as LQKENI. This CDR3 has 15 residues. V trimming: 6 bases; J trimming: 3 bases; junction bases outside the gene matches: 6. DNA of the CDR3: TGTGCCAGCTCGGATGGACAGGGGGCTGACTATGGCTACACCTTC. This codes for CASSDGQGADYGYTF. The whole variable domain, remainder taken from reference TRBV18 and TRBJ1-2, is NAGVMQNPRHLVRRRGQEARLRCSPMKGHSHVYWYRQLPEEGLKFMVYLQKENIIDESGMPKERFSAEFPKEGPSILRIQQVVRGDSAAYFCASSDGQGADYGYTFGSGTRLTVV.

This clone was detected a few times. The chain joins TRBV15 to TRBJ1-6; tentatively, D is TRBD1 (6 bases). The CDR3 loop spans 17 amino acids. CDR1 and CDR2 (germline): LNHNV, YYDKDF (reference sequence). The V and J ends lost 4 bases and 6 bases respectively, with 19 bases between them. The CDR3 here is CATSTTGRGYFNSPLHF. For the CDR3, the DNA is TGTGCCACCAGCACAACCGGAAGGGGGTATTTTAATTCACCCCTCCACTTT.

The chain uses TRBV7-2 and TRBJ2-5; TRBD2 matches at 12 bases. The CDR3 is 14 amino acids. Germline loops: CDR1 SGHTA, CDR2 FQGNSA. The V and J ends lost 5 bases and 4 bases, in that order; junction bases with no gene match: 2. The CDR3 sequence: CASSPTSGGETQYF. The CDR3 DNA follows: TGTGCCAGCAGCCCGACTAGCGGGGGAGAGACCCAGTACTTC.

The CDR3: CASSQLAGGDNEQFF. The CDR3 nucleotides read TGCGCCAGCAGCCAGCTAGCGGGAGGGGACAATGAGCAGTTCTTC. The chain combines TRBV5-1 with TRBJ2-1; 12 bases match TRBD2. The germline V gene encodes CDR1 SGHRS and CDR2 YFSETQ. This CDR3 is 15 amino acids long. V trimming: 4 bases; J trimming: 5 bases; junction bases outside the gene matches: 4.

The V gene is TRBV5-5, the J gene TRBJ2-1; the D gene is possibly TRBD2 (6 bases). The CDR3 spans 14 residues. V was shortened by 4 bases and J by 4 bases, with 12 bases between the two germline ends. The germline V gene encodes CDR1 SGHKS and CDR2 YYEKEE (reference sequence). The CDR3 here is CASSVREEYNEQFF. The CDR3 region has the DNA TGTGCCAGCAGCGTCAGGGAGGAGTACAATGAGCAGTTCTTC.

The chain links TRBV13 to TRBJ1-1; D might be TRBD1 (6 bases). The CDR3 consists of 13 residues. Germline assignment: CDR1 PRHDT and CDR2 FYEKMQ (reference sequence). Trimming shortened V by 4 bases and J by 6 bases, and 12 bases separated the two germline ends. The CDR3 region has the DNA TGTGCCAGCAGCTCGGACAGCTCGGCTGAAGCTTTCTTT. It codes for CASSSDSSAEAFF.

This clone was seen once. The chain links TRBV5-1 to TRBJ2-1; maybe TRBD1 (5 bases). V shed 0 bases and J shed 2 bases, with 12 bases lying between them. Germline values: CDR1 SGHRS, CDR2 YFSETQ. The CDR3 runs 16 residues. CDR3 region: CASSLAPGPPYNEQFF. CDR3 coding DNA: TGCGCCAGCAGCTTGGCCCCAGGGCCCCCCTACAATGAGCAGTTCTTC. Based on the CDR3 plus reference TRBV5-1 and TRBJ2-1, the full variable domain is KAGVTQTPRYLIKTRGQQVTLSCSPISGHRSVSWYQQTPGQGLQFLFEYFSETQRNKGNFPGRFSGRQFSNSRSEMNVSTLELGDSALYLCASSLAPGPPYNEQFFGPGTRLTVL.

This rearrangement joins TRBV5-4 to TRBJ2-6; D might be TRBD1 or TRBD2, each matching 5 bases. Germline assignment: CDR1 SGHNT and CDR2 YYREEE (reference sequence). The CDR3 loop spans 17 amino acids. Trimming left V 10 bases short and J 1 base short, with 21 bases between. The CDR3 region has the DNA TGTGCCTATCAAATGAGGGGAGACCAATCTGGGGCCAACGTCCTGACTTTC. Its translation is CAYQMRGDQSGANVLTF.

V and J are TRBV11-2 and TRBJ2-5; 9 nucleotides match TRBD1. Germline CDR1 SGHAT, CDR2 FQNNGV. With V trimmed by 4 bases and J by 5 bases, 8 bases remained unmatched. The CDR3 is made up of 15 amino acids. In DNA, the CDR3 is TGTGCCAGCAGCTGGTCGGGACAGGGTTTGGAGACCCAGTACTTC. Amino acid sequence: CASSWSGQGLETQYF.

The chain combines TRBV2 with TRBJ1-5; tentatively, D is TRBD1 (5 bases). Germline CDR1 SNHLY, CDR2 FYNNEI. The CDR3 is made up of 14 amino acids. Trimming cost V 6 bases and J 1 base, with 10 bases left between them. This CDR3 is CASRGPQSNQPQHF. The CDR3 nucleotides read TGTGCCAGCAGGGGACCCCAAAGCAATCAGCCCCAGCATTTT.

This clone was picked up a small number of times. In nucleotides, the CDR3 is TGTGCCAGCAGCGGCCGTCTCAGGGACTCTGGAAACACCATATATTTT. Encoded protein: CASSGRLRDSGNTIYF. The chain combines TRBV9 with TRBJ1-3; TRBD1 might be the D (5 bases). Trimming pared 3 bases from V and 0 bases from J, leaving 13 bases between. From germline, CDR1 is SGDLS and CDR2 YYNGEE. This CDR3 spans 16 amino acids.

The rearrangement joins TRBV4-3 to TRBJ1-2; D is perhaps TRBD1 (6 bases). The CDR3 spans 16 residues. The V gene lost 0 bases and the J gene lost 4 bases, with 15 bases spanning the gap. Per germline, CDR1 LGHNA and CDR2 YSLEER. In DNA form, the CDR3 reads TGCGCCAGCAGCCAAGATAAGCCAGGGGAGGGCTATGGCTACACCTTC. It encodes CASSQDKPGEGYGYTF.